The clone carrying this T cell receptor (beta chain) appeared a few times. Its antigen is undetermined. The library targeted TCRbeta and was prepared with unique molecular identifiers. TCRdb ran MiXCR on the PCR reads and lists one entry per CDR3 protein. The profile shows about a million distinct CDR3 sequences, about 29% of them singletons. V shed 5 bases and J shed 0 bases, with 13 bases lying between them. This CDR3 is built from 16 residues. Germline values: CDR1 SEHNR, CDR2 FQNEAQ (reference sequence). This specimen belongs to a study of T-cell reconstitution after alpha-beta-depleted transplantation in children. Regarding the study as a whole: Reported findings indicate that, about two months after transplant, alpha-beta T cells came from several hundred expanded clones, which were derived from non-depleted graft cells.

The chain recombines TRBV7-9 with TRBJ1-4; perhaps TRBD1 as D (5 bases). The sequences come from PBMCs, mostly from graft donor cells, collected 360 days after TCRalphabeta/CD19-depleted stem cell transplant. This clonotype was obtained from a boy younger than two who had a stem cell transplant for SCID, so the T cells may come from the graft donor. The CDR3 loop is CASSMPTTATNEKLFF. The DNA for the CDR3 is TGTGCCAGCAGCATGCCCACGACAGCAACTAATGAAAAACTGTTTTTT. Using reference TRBV7-9 and TRBJ1-4 for the parts outside the CDR3, the full variable domain is DTGVSQNPRHKITKRGQNVTFRCDPISEHNRLYWYRQTLGQGPEFLTYFQNEAQLEKSRLLSDRFSAERPKGSFSTLEIQRTEQGDSAMYLCASSMPTTATNEKLFFGSGTQLSVL.